These 32 T cell receptor beta chains share one sample of origin, sequenced in a study of sequential checkpoint blockade in melanoma. Treatment indicated: randomized to nivolumab then ipilimumab (arm A) or the reverse (arm B). Here immunoSEQ multiplex PCR was the method, and the copy in TCRdb shows in-frame clones only, minus some. Among around 6,000 clones listed, roughly 21% were seen once. The sequenced sample was tumor tissue (inferred from file names), obtained from a patient given nivolumab and ipilimumab in sequence. The source of these receptors is a human donor with melanoma.

The rearrangement joins TRBV11-3 to TRBJ1-1, with 8 bases aligning to TRBD1. CDR1 is SGHNT, CDR2 YENEEA, per germline. The V and J ends lost 5 bases and 0 bases, in that order; junction bases with no gene match: 8. CDR3 length equals 16 residues. CDR3 in amino acids: CASSRDRRPLNTEAFF. CDR3 coding DNA: TGTGCCAGCAGCCGGGACAGGCGGCCCCTGAACACTGAAGCTTTCTTT. Full variable domain (outside the CDR3, taken from reference TRBV11-3 and TRBJ1-1): EAGVVQSPRYKIIEKKQPVAFWCNPISGHNTLYWYLQNLGQGPELLIRYENEEAVDDSQLPKDRFSAERLKGVDSTLKIQPAELGDSAVYLCASSRDRRPLNTEAFFGQGTRLTVV.

This rearrangement joins TRBV6-8 to TRBJ1-3, with 9 bases aligning to TRBD1. The CDR3 contains 14 residues. Germline CDR1 is MNHGY and CDR2 is SAAAGT. Trimming cost V 10 bases and J 0 bases; bases outside gene matches: 4. DNA of the CDR3: TGTGCCACCTGGACAGGGGTCTCTGGAAACACCATATATTTT. It is translated as CATWTGVSGNTIYF.

This clone was observed many times. The rearrangement links TRBV6-8 to TRBJ2-1, with 11 positions matching TRBD1. Germline assignment: CDR1 MNHGY and CDR2 SAAAGT. The CDR3 totals 15 residues. Trimming took 6 bases from V and 7 from J; bases not matched to a gene: 8. The CDR3, as DNA: TGTGCCAGCAGCCTTGGACAGGGGGCGGGGAATGAGCAGTTCTTC. Translating gives CASSLGQGAGNEQFF.

V is TRBV5-1 and J is TRBJ1-1; 9 bases line up with TRBD1. Germline V gives CDR1 SGHRS, CDR2 YFSETQ. Trimming cost V 3 bases and J 5 bases; bases outside gene matches: 5. This CDR3 is 14 amino acids long. CDR3: CASSSQGAVTEAFF. The DNA of the CDR3 is TGCGCCAGCAGCTCACAGGGGGCTGTGACTGAAGCTTTCTTT.

This clone was seen repeatedly, ten times or more. This chain links TRBV11-3 with TRBJ2-2; D not resolved. Trimming shortened V by 1 base and J by 4 bases, and 10 bases separated the two germline ends. CDR3 length: 15 amino acids. Germline CDR1 is SGHNT and CDR2 is YENEEA. CDR3 residues: CASSLGGFSTGELFF. The CDR3 nucleotides are TGTGCCAGCAGCTTAGGAGGATTTAGCACCGGGGAGCTGTTTTTT.

This clone was picked up one time. The chain couples TRBV19 to TRBJ2-6; a weak D match, TRBD1 (6 bases). Germline lookup yields CDR1 LNHDA and CDR2 SQIVND (reference sequence). This CDR3 region has 15 residues. Trimming left V 6 bases short and J 2 bases short, with 11 bases between. The CDR3 loop is CASRIQGAGANVLTF. The CDR3 DNA follows: TGTGCCAGTAGGATACAGGGTGCTGGGGCCAACGTCCTGACTTTC.

The rearrangement joins TRBV5-1 to TRBJ1-6; D gene ambiguous. The ends were cut back, 1 base at V and 8 bases at J, with 16 bases in the middle. Looked up from germline, CDR1 is SGHRS and CDR2 is YFSETQ. The CDR3 has 16 amino acids. The CDR3 here is CASSLSTIPQDSPLHF. The CDR3, as DNA: TGCGCCAGCAGCTTGTCGACAATACCTCAGGATTCACCCCTCCACTTT.

This clone was detected only a few times. This chain links TRBV18 with TRBJ1-6; D perhaps matches TRBD1 (5 bases). Germline lookup yields CDR1 KGHSH and CDR2 LQKENI. The CDR3 has 15 amino acids. With 1 base removed from V and 6 bases from J, the gap between germline ends came to 10 bases. CDR3 sequence (DNA): TGTGCCAGCTCACCACTTTCGCAGGGTAATTCACCCCTCCACTTT. Protein sequence: CASSPLSQGNSPLHF.

The chain has TRBV11-3 and TRBJ2-3; no reliable D call. CDR1 is SGHNT, CDR2 YENEEA, per germline. Trimming cost V 1 base and J 6 bases, with 14 bases left between them. CDR3 length equals 15 residues. CDR3 in amino acids: CASSLVVESGDTQYF. The CDR3 nucleotides are TGTGCCAGCAGCTTAGTGGTAGAAAGTGGGGATACGCAGTATTTT.

This clone has a count of ten or more. This chain uses TRBV6-8 with TRBJ1-1; D might be TRBD1 (6 bases). CDR1 and CDR2 (germline): MNHGY, SAAAGT. The V and J ends lost 2 bases and 4 bases respectively, with 11 bases between them. This CDR3 has 14 amino acids. Here the CDR3 reads CASSYTGGVTEAFF. The CDR3 nucleotides read TGTGCCAGCAGTTACACGGGGGGCGTCACTGAAGCTTTCTTT.

The V and J genes are TRBV18 and TRBJ1-5; tentative D call: TRBD1 (6 bases). V was cut by 5 bases and J by 10 bases, with 21 bases left in between. Germline CDR1 is KGHSH and CDR2 is LQKENI. This CDR3 contains 15 residues. This CDR3 is CASSNDRGGVIPQHF. The CDR3 coding sequence is TGTGCCAGCTCAAATGACAGAGGGGGGGTCATCCCCCAGCATTTT.

By its share, this clone is large. The J gene is TRBJ1-6, the V gene TRBV30; 7 bases match TRBD1. V trimming: 3 bases; J trimming: 15 bases; junction bases outside the gene matches: 5. The CDR3 is made up of 11 amino acids. The germline gives CDR1 GTSNPN, CDR2 SVGIG (reference sequence). The CDR3 DNA sequence: TGTGCCTGGAGGTGGGGGACAGACCTCCACTTT. Encoded protein: CAWRWGTDLHF.

This clone is labeled as medium-sized. V usage is TRBV6-8 and J usage is TRBJ1-2; 8 nucleotides match TRBD1. V was clipped by 4 bases and J by 1 base; unmatched bases: 14. This CDR3 has 18 amino acids. Germline CDR1 reads MNHGY; CDR2 reads SAAAGT. The CDR3 region has the DNA TGTGCCAGCAGTTGGAGCCCCCTCGACAGGGGTAATAACTATGGCTACACCTTC. As protein: CASSWSPLDRGNNYGYTF.

This rearrangement joins TRBV6-8 to TRBJ1-1, with unresolved D. This CDR3 has 15 residues. Germline-derived CDR1 and CDR2 are MNHGY and SAAAGT. Trimming took 7 bases from V and 0 from J, leaving 15 bases between them. CDR3 bases: TGTGCCAGCACCAATCAAGGACGGATGAACACTGAAGCTTTCTTT. This encodes CASTNQGRMNTEAFF.

This clone is medium-sized. The V gene is TRBV5-1, the J gene TRBJ1-1, with no clear D. The germline V gene has CDR1 SGHRS and CDR2 YFSETQ. The CDR3 consists of 14 residues. V lost 0 bases and J lost 4, with 10 bases in between. The DNA for the CDR3 is TGCGCCAGCAGCTTGGACAAGGGCCTCACTGAAGCTTTCTTT. Amino acid sequence: CASSLDKGLTEAFF.

This clone was observed a handful of times. This chain links TRBV27 with TRBJ1-2; D perhaps matches TRBD1 (6 bases). Germline CDR1 is MNHEY and CDR2 is SMNVEV (reference sequence). Trimming stripped 3 bases from V and 8 bases from J, with 13 bases between. There are 13 residues in the CDR3. For the CDR3, the DNA is TGTGCCAGCAGTTTTTGGGCAGGGGCCGGCTACACCTTC. This codes for CASSFWAGAGYTF.

By share, this clone counts as medium-sized (0.01 to 0.1%). The chain recombines TRBV11-3 with TRBJ2-2; TRBD1 matches at 8 bases. This CDR3 comprises 16 residues. Trimming cost V 3 bases and J 6 bases; bases outside gene matches: 9. In germline, CDR1 is SGHNT, CDR2 YENEEA. Here the CDR3 DNA reads TGTGCCAGCAGCTTTAGAAGGACAGGGTCTTCCGGGGAGCTGTTTTTT. This encodes CASSFRRTGSSGELFF.

This clone showed up just a few times. The V gene is TRBV6-8, the J gene TRBJ2-1; TRBD2 agrees at 7 bases. Germline lookup yields CDR1 MNHGY and CDR2 SAAAGT. Trimming cost V 8 bases and J 8 bases; bases outside gene matches: 12. The CDR3 is made up of 14 amino acids. The CDR3 loop is CASRFRAGVDEQFF. CDR3 nucleotides: TGTGCCAGCCGCTTCAGGGCGGGGGTGGATGAGCAGTTCTTC.

This clone was counted between two and nine times. The rearrangement links TRBV5-1 to TRBJ1-1, with 7 nucleotides matching TRBD1. V shed 0 bases and J 2 bases; nucleotides not matched to a gene: 7. Germline V gene lookup returns CDR1 SGHRS and CDR2 YFSETQ. This CDR3 spans 16 amino acids. The CDR3 region is CASSLAGGVRNTEAFF. Here the CDR3 DNA reads TGCGCCAGCAGCTTGGCAGGGGGGGTACGTAACACTGAAGCTTTCTTT.

This rearrangement joins TRBV19 to TRBJ1-5; 8 positions match TRBD1. Looked up from germline, CDR1 is LNHDA and CDR2 is SQIVND (reference sequence). V shed 7 bases, J shed 7 bases, and the junction held 9 bases outside the gene matches. This CDR3 has 14 amino acids. CDR3 loop: CASTLTGVGQPQHF. As DNA, the CDR3 is TGTGCCAGTACCCTGACAGGGGTGGGACAGCCCCAGCATTTT.

This clone was seen repeatedly, ten times or more. The chain has TRBV6-8 and TRBJ1-5; TRBD1 agrees at 7 bases. The CDR3 covers 15 residues. The J segment lost 7 bases and the V segment lost 5 bases, leaving 11 bases of the junction unmatched. Germline CDR1 reads MNHGY; CDR2 reads SAAAGT. This CDR3 is CASSTTGEGSQPQHF. CDR3 coding DNA: TGTGCCAGCAGTACTACAGGGGAAGGGAGCCAGCCCCAGCATTTT.

This chain joins TRBV5-1 and TRBJ2-5; possibly TRBD1 for D (6 bases). Germline values: CDR1 SGHRS, CDR2 YFSETQ. The CDR3 covers 15 residues. Trimming stripped 4 bases from V and 5 bases from J, with 18 bases between. CDR3 coding DNA: TGCGCCAGCAGCGAGCTTCAGGGACACGGCGAGACCCAGTACTTC. It encodes CASSELQGHGETQYF.

This clone was observed a few times. This chain links TRBV5-1 with TRBJ2-3, with D unresolved. This CDR3 spans 16 amino acids. In germline, CDR1 is SGHRS, CDR2 YFSETQ. Deletions cut 0 bases from V and 1 base from J, with 12 bases between. CDR3 coding DNA: TGCGCCAGCAGCTTGGCCCAGACTTTACGCACAGATACGCAGTATTTT. The encoded protein is CASSLAQTLRTDTQYF.

The gene calls are TRBV6-1 and TRBJ2-7; D may be TRBD2 (5 bases). This CDR3 contains 18 residues. Germline V gene sequence: CDR1 MNHNS, CDR2 SASEGT. Trimming pared 1 base from V and 5 bases from J, leaving 24 bases between. CDR3 region: CASSEGGVEGGLRNEQYF. DNA of the CDR3: TGTGCCAGCAGTGAAGGTGGGGTTGAGGGTGGGTTGAGGAACGAGCAGTACTTC.

The chain links TRBV19 to TRBJ2-7; possibly TRBD2 for D (5 bases). The V end was cut by 5 bases, the J end by 2 bases, with 19 bases between. CDR3 length equals 16 residues. The germline V gene encodes CDR1 LNHDA and CDR2 SQIVND (reference sequence). The CDR3 nucleotides are TGTGCCAGTAGTCCCCGAGCCGAGGGTTATCCCTACGAGCAGTACTTC. Residues: CASSPRAEGYPYEQYF.

The J gene is TRBJ2-4, the V gene TRBV7-6; 8 bases match TRBD1. The germline CDR1 and CDR2 sequences are SGHVS and FNYEAQ. The J segment lost 3 bases and the V segment lost 3 bases, leaving 1 base of the junction unmatched. The CDR3 runs 14 residues. The CDR3 DNA reads TGTGCCAGCAGCTTGACAGGGGACAAAAACATTCAGTACTTC. Translating gives CASSLTGDKNIQYF.

There are a few counts of this clone. This chain uses TRBV15 with TRBJ2-3; 10 bases line up with TRBD2. The length of the CDR3 is 16 residues. Germline V gene sequence: CDR1 LNHNV, CDR2 YYDKDF (reference sequence). Losses at the gene ends were 1 base for V and 1 base for J; bases not matched to a gene: 2. The CDR3 here is CATSRVGTSGTDTQYF. The DNA of the CDR3 is TGTGCCACCAGCAGAGTTGGGACTAGCGGCACAGATACGCAGTATTTT.

The chain employs TRBV9 and TRBJ2-5; TRBD2 agrees at 7 bases. CDR1 is SGDLS and CDR2 is YYNGEE in the germline V gene. This CDR3 is built from 15 residues. The V and J ends lost 0 bases and 5 bases, in that order; junction bases with no gene match: 7. CDR3 region: CASSVGDPGGETQYF. The DNA of the CDR3 is TGTGCCAGCAGCGTAGGCGACCCCGGGGGGGAGACCCAGTACTTC.

The genes are TRBV12-5 and TRBJ2-7; D gene ambiguous. V lost 0 bases and J 3 bases, leaving 3 bases between the germline ends. CDR3 size: 12 residues. The germline CDR1 and CDR2 sequences are LGHNT and FRNRAP. The CDR3 loop reads CASGLVFYEQYF. The CDR3 coding sequence is TGTGCTAGTGGTTTGGTCTTCTACGAGCAGTACTTC.

The chain carries TRBV9 and TRBJ2-7; 9 bases are shared with TRBD1. The germline CDR1 and CDR2 sequences are SGDLS and YYNGEE. With V trimmed by 1 base and J by 6 bases, 5 bases remained unmatched. CDR3 length equals 14 residues. The CDR3 DNA follows: TGTGCCAGCAGCGTAACAGGGGGCCGGGGCGAGCAGTACTTC. It codes for CASSVTGGRGEQYF.

V usage is TRBV11-3 and J usage is TRBJ2-5; possibly TRBD2 for D (8 bases). The CDR3 runs 17 residues. Trimming shortened V by 4 bases and J by 0 bases, and 18 bases separated the two germline ends. Germline loops: CDR1 SGHNT, CDR2 YENEEA. CDR3 residues: CASSSPREGAHQETQYF. The CDR3, as DNA: TGTGCCAGCAGCTCCCCTCGGGAGGGGGCACACCAAGAGACCCAGTACTTC. The full variable domain, rest sourced from reference TRBV11-3 and TRBJ2-5, is EAGVVQSPRYKIIEKKQPVAFWCNPISGHNTLYWYLQNLGQGPELLIRYENEEAVDDSQLPKDRFSAERLKGVDSTLKIQPAELGDSAVYLCASSSPREGAHQETQYFGPGTRLLVL.

This clone showed up many times. The chain has TRBV11-3 and TRBJ2-3; D gene uncertain. Germline CDR1 and CDR2: SGHNT and YENEEA. V lost 2 bases, J lost 6 bases, and 12 bases lay in between. The CDR3 is made up of 14 amino acids. The CDR3 region has the DNA TGTGCCAGCAGCTTAAATGGAGTCGGGGATACGCAGTATTTT. This gives the protein CASSLNGVGDTQYF.